The 15 T cell receptor beta chains below come from one sample, sequenced in a study of patients and donors after allogeneic stem cell transplantation. MiXCR was run by TCRdb on the RT-PCR reads, yielding one entry per CDR3 protein. Here the sample spans approximately 200,000 distinct CDR3 sequences, 12% to 15% being singletons. The specimen was blood, either unsorted or a sorted T cell fraction (not recorded which). The source is a human donor who was either an allogeneic HSCT recipient or a stem cell or donor lymphocyte infusion donor (not recorded which). It is not recorded whose cells these are; they may come from a transplant donor.

The chain is built from TRBV12-3 or TRBV12-4 and TRBJ2-7, with 9 bases matching TRBD1. The V and J ends lost 7 bases and 5 bases, in that order; junction bases with no gene match: 12. The CDR3 sequence is 15 residues long. CDR3 in amino acids: CASKKNRGRRDEQYF. Here the CDR3 DNA reads TGTGCCAGCAAAAAAAACAGGGGGCGAAGAGACGAGCAGTACTTC.

This clonotype was observed at least ten times. The genes are TRBV20-1 and TRBJ2-1; the D gene is possibly TRBD1 (5 bases). The CDR3 is made up of 16 amino acids. Trimming pared 0 bases from V and 6 bases from J, leaving 18 bases between. CDR1 is DFQATT, CDR2 SNEGSKA, per germline (reference sequence). DNA of the CDR3: TGCAGTGCTAGAGATATTAGTACGACAGTACCCAATGAGCAGTTCTTC. This codes for CSARDISTTVPNEQFF.

The chain uses TRBV6-2 or TRBV6-3 and TRBJ2-1, with 9 bases identical to TRBD1. Germline V lookup: CDR1 MNHEY, CDR2 SVGEGT. This CDR3 has 15 amino acids. The V gene end was trimmed by 8 bases and the J gene end by 4 bases; junction bases not matched to a gene: 9. CDR3 in amino acids: CASRRDRVFYNEQFF. Written as DNA, the CDR3 is TGTGCCAGCCGTAGGGACAGGGTATTTTACAATGAGCAGTTCTTC.

This sequence joins TRBV24-1 and TRBJ2-5; perhaps TRBD2 as D (6 bases). This CDR3 has 15 amino acids. Germline CDR1 reads KGHDR; CDR2 reads SFDVKD. V was shortened by 1 base and J by 2 bases, with 10 bases between the two germline ends. The CDR3 spells CATSDFFGGQETQYF. As DNA, the CDR3 is TGTGCCACCAGTGATTTTTTCGGGGGTCAAGAGACCCAGTACTTC.

There are a few counts of this clonotype. The J gene is TRBJ1-1, the V gene TRBV2; tentative D call: TRBD1 (5 bases). The CDR3 length is 14 residues. V was trimmed by 0 bases and J by 4 bases, leaving 9 bases between them. Germline CDR1 is SNHLY and CDR2 is FYNNEI. The chain's CDR3 is CASSEASGTTEAFF. The CDR3 coding sequence is TGTGCCAGCAGTGAAGCGTCAGGGACCACTGAAGCTTTCTTT.

The V and J genes are TRBV12-3 or TRBV12-4 and TRBJ1-5; TRBD1 aligns across 8 bases. The V segment lost 3 bases and the J segment 4 bases; nucleotides outside the gene matches: 5. The CDR3 sequence is 15 residues long. CDR3 protein: CASSFTGGNNQPQHF. CDR3 sequence (DNA): TGTGCCAGCAGTTTCACAGGGGGTAATAATCAGCCCCAGCATTTT.

The V call is TRBV5-4, the J call TRBJ2-7; 8 nucleotides match TRBD2. V trimming: 1 base; J trimming: 7 bases; junction bases outside the gene matches: 10. CDR1 is SGHNT and CDR2 is YYREEE in the germline V gene (reference sequence). The CDR3 is 15 residues long. CDR3: CASSLSGTRYGEQYF. CDR3 bases: TGTGCCAGCAGCTTGTCTGGGACTAGGTATGGGGAGCAGTACTTC.

CDR3 nucleotides: TGTGCCAGCAGTGCAGGGTTTGAGTTTTTTGGTGGCTACACCTTC. This encodes CASSAGFEFFGGYTF. The rearrangement uses TRBV2 and TRBJ1-2, with TRBD1 as a possible D gene (5 bases). The germline V gene has CDR1 SNHLY and CDR2 FYNNEI. Trimming pared 4 bases from V and 7 bases from J, leaving 19 bases between. CDR3 length equals 15 residues.

The sample holds a few counts of this clonotype. The V gene is TRBV11-3, the J gene TRBJ2-3, with D perhaps TRBD1 or TRBD2 (5 bases each). Germline-derived CDR1 and CDR2 are SGHNT and YENEEA. The CDR3 is made up of 14 amino acids. The V end lost 5 bases, the J end lost 6 bases, and 15 bases lay between the germline ends. The CDR3 DNA is TGTGCCAGCAGCCCGGGGCGAGTGGAGGATACGCAGTATTTT. Translating it yields CASSPGRVEDTQYF. Looking up the rest from reference TRBV11-3 and TRBJ2-3 gives the full variable domain: EAGVVQSPRYKIIEKKQPVAFWCNPISGHNTLYWYLQNLGQGPELLIRYENEEAVDDSQLPKDRFSAERLKGVDSTLKIQPAELGDSAVYLCASSPGRVEDTQYFGPGTRLTVL.

V and J are TRBV6-2 or TRBV6-3 and TRBJ2-3; D remains ambiguous. Germline CDR1 is MNHEY and CDR2 is SVGEGT. V was clipped by 6 bases and J by 2 bases, with 12 bases between them. CDR3 length: 14 amino acids. CDR3 amino acids: CASRVDGDTDTQYF. The CDR3 DNA follows: TGTGCCAGCAGGGTCGACGGCGACACAGATACGCAGTATTTT.

This clonotype was seen repeatedly, ten times or more. The chain links TRBV12-3 or TRBV12-4 to TRBJ2-2, with no clear D. V shed 5 bases and J shed 4 bases, with 17 bases lying between them. The CDR3 runs 16 residues. CDR3 protein: CASSPGLNVVTGELFF. CDR3 nucleotide sequence: TGTGCCAGCAGTCCCGGTCTCAACGTCGTCACCGGGGAGCTGTTTTTT.

Ten or more counts support this clonotype. The chain has TRBV27 and TRBJ2-4; D is ambiguous. With 6 bases removed from V and 3 bases from J, the gap between germline ends came to 3 bases. Germline-derived CDR1 and CDR2 are MNHEY and SMNVEV (reference sequence). This CDR3 comprises 11 residues. The CDR3 region has the DNA TGTGCCAGCAGGGTCAAAAACATTCAGTACTTC. Residues: CASRVKNIQYF.

This chain joins TRBV12-3 or TRBV12-4 and TRBJ1-2; 7 bases match TRBD1. The ends lost 5 bases at V and 3 bases at J; junction bases unmatched: 9. The CDR3 contains 15 residues. The CDR3 region has the DNA TGTGCCAGCAGTCTCAGCAGGGGGGTCGACTATGGCTACACCTTC. Encoded protein: CASSLSRGVDYGYTF.

The genes are TRBV12-3 or TRBV12-4 and TRBJ2-3; 9 bases are a match to TRBD1. V trimming: 6 bases; J trimming: 1 base; junction bases outside the gene matches: 8. The CDR3 is 16 residues long. CDR3 sequence (DNA): TGTGCCAGCAGCACTTACAGGGGGCAAGGCACAGATACGCAGTATTTT. The encoded protein is CASSTYRGQGTDTQYF.

This clonotype has more than one count but fewer than ten. The V gene is TRBV5-6, the J gene TRBJ1-2; TRBD1 aligns across 9 bases. This CDR3 is 16 amino acids long. The trim removed 3 bases at V and 7 bases at J, leaving 13 bases unmatched. Germline CDR1 is SGHDT and CDR2 is YYEEEE. CDR3 in amino acids: CASSSTGTGLLGGYTF. CDR3 nucleotides: TGTGCCAGCAGCTCGACCGGGACAGGGCTTTTAGGTGGCTACACCTTC.